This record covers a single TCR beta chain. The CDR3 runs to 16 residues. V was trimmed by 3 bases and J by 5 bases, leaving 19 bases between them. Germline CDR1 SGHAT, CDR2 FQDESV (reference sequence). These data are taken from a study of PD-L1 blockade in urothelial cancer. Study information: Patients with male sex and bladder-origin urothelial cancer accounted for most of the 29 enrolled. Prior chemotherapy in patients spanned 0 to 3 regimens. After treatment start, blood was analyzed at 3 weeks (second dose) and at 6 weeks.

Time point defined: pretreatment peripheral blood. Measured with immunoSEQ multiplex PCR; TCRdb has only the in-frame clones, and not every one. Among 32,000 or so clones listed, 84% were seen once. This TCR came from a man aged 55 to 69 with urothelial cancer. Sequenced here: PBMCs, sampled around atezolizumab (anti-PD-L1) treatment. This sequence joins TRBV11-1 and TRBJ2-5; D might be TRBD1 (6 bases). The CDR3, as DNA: TGTGCCAGCAGCTTGAGGTCGTGGGGGCTAACTGAGACCCAGTACTTC. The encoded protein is CASSLRSWGLTETQYF.